This T cell receptor beta chain was observed in a study of blood T cell repertoires in COVID-19. About the study: T cells, B-cell-depleted T cells, or PBMCs supplied cDNA or gDNA.

Trimming took 6 bases from V and 5 from J, leaving 16 bases between them. This CDR3 spans 14 amino acids. Germline CDR1 and CDR2: MNHNY and SVGAGI (reference sequence). Data came from immunoSEQ multiplex PCR; TCRdb stores just in-frame clones and leaves some out. Of some 250,000 clones listed, 88% are singletons. Sequenced sample: peripheral blood. The receptor's source is a woman aged 40 to 55 who had recovered from COVID-19. The chain is built from TRBV6-6 and TRBJ2-5; D possibly corresponds to TRBD2 (6 bases). Here the CDR3 reads CASSPGGAWETQYF. In nucleotides, the CDR3 is TGTGCCAGCAGCCCCGGAGGGGCGTGGGAGACCCAGTACTTC.